This T cell receptor (beta chain) was captured in a study of brain T cells in children with intractable seizures. Study findings and constraints: Pre-surgery blood may have been undersampled, hiding some clones. HCMV serostatus was not known, and viral specificity came from CDR3 similarity only.

Repertoires were generated with immunoSEQ multiplex PCR, while TCRdb's copy carries only in-frame clones and drops some. The sample includes about 5,200 clones, 90% to 95% of them seen just once. Turning to this clone: The antigen is unknown.

After removal of 4 bases from V and 0 bases from J, the junction contained 4 bases not matched to a gene. The CDR3 consists of 17 residues. Germline CDR1 is MGHDK and CDR2 is SYGVNS. The sequenced cases were selected for having the highest brain T cell transcript signatures. The V and J genes are TRBV25-1 and TRBJ2-1, with 12 bases lining up with TRBD2. This clonotype was sampled from a boy younger than two with focal cortical dysplasia and intractable seizures. Sample: resected brain tissue, taken at surgery. CDR3 coding DNA: TGTGCCAGCAGTGGACTAGCGGGGGTACACTCCTACAATGAGCAGTTCTTC. Translated, it gives CASSGLAGVHSYNEQFF.